This T cell receptor (beta chain) was identified in a study of Graves' ophthalmopathy and Graves' hyperthyroidism (dated by TCRdb to 2016 to 2018). Describing the broader study: Peripheral blood samples were taken at the time of initial diagnosis, before any treatment was given. The study used TCR beta repertoire signatures to distinguish Graves' ophthalmopathy from Graves' hyperthyroidism and to predict progression to ophthalmopathy. In total, approximately 130 blood samples were TCR-sequenced: under 45 ophthalmopathy, approximately 75 hyperthyroidism and approximately 17 hyperthyroidism-to-ophthalmopathy patients. To explore V-J signatures that distinguish ophthalmopathy from hyperthyroidism, a discovery set of 100 patients was enrolled, made up of some 41 with ophthalmopathy and 55 to 65 with stable hyperthyroidism. For independent validation, a separate cohort was made up of roughly 19 hyperthyroidism patients plus 17 patients who later progressed from hyperthyroidism to ophthalmopathy. T-cell repertoires of thyroid tissue and blood were compared in 5 or 6 hyperthyroidism patients. Following sampling, methimazole starting at 30 mg daily was administered to hyperthyroidism patients, and high-dose intravenous methylprednisolone was administered to ophthalmopathy patients. The approximately 90 discovery patients were randomly split 7:3 into training and test sets.

For repertoire sequencing, TCR beta CDR3 regions were amplified from RNA transcripts. A first-round RT-PCR used HTBI primers with the Qiagen OneStep RT-PCR kit, followed by a second-round multiplex PCR, size selection and purification. Sequencing of the libraries was carried out on an Illumina HiSeq2000 in paired-end mode with 100 bp reads. As for the authors' bioinformatics: Reads were processed with SOAPnuke, discarding reads with adapters, uncalled bases, mean Phred below 15, or no exact constant-primer or identifier match. COPE v1.2.5 was used to merge high-quality paired reads. Unique nucleotide sequences were defined as clonotypes and aligned to IMGT TRB V, D and J references using MiTCR v1.1. The analysis was limited to V-J combinations with a frequency above 0.0001, which together covered about 99% of repertoires. For each V-J combination, a TCR clonal expansion and chaos score was defined as F50 clonal expansion divided by the chaos observed in the TCRdist matrix. Welch's t-statistics and random forest were used to reduce features to about a dozen V-J combinations, which were fed into a naive Bayes classifier. The similarity between thyroid and blood repertoires was quantified using the Morisita-Horn index. TCRdb reprocessing: public reads trimmed at Q25 with fastp, clones called with MiXCR, in-frame beta chains kept. Identical CDR3 protein sequences are pooled into one entry, listed with their most common genes and DNA. V and J calls and clone size were set by TCRdb, not the authors. For this sample there are 150,000 to 200,000 distinct CDR3 sequences; 39% appear just once. About 8.2% of the sample is held by the ten biggest clonotypes.

On the study overall, not on this receptor specifically: In validation, the model predicted ophthalmopathy progression with 70.59% sensitivity and roughly 78% specificity; eleven to twelve predicted patients were CT-confirmed with GO in a median of approximately six months. Most of the expanded thyroid clonotypes with a frequency above 0.001 were also detected in blood, and it was suggested that the thyroid immune response may be reflected by blood repertoires. The 13-signature model separated ophthalmopathy from stable hyperthyroidism with approximately 85% sensitivity and 81.08% specificity in cross-validation, and 80%/75% in the test set. Sample size was not statistically predetermined, and group allocation was not concealed from the investigators.

At the junction V is shortened by 6 bases and J by 0 bases, with 6 bases in between. The CDR3 starts with the cysteine, ends with the phenylalanine, and has 12 residues. Only CDR3 DNA remains: 36 bases, in frame from the first base. For this clonotype: There is no known antigen for this receptor. The sample holds no much larger clone one base away, and base qualities are not on file.

Ophthalmopathy patients had moderately to severely active disease, Clinical Activity Score of at least 3, NOSPECS grade of at least 4, and disease duration under 3 months. Patients with other autoimmune diseases, uncontrolled infections, pregnancy or lactation were excluded from the study. Diagnosis was based on clinical symptoms, serum thyroxine, TRAb, thyroid ultrasound and orbital computed tomography. Using Ficoll-Paque density gradient centrifugation, PBMCs were isolated from about 9.4 ml of fresh peripheral blood. Total RNA was extracted with Trizol reagent and quality-checked on an Agilent 2100 Bioanalyzer.

The TCR comes from a man younger than 45 with Graves' ophthalmopathy. Donor details come from another sample of the same person, matched by shared clones. This chain is built from TRBV12-3 or TRBV12-4 and TRBJ2-7; too little of a D gene remains to name it. Sequenced input: peripheral blood. The CDR3: CASRPDSYEQYF. The nucleotide sequence reads as follows: TGTGCCAGCAGACCGGACTCCTACGAGCAGTACTTC.